One and the same sample provided the 19 T cell receptor beta chains below, sequenced in a study of blood T cell repertoires in COVID-19. Profiled with immunoSEQ multiplex PCR; TCRdb holds only in-frame clones, not every one. This table holds roughly 230,000 clones, roughly four fifths found once. The sequencing sample was made of peripheral blood. The receptors shown here come from a woman aged 50 to 60 with acute or convalescent COVID-19.

V and J are TRBV18 and TRBJ1-3; D gene uncertain. Between the trimmed V and J ends, which lost 1 base and 6 bases, there was a span of 7 bases. The length of the CDR3 is 13 residues. From germline, CDR1 is KGHSH and CDR2 LQKENI. For the CDR3, the DNA is TGTGCCAGCTCACCACTTTCAGTAAACACCATATATTTT. Amino acid sequence: CASSPLSVNTIYF.

This chain links TRBV24-1 with TRBJ2-1; D perhaps matches TRBD2 (5 bases). Germline values: CDR1 KGHDR, CDR2 SFDVKD. This CDR3 region has 13 residues. Trimming cost V 0 bases and J 8 bases, with 7 bases left between them. CDR3 DNA sequence: TGTGCCACCAGTGATTTGGGACTGCATGAGCAGTTCTTC. Protein product: CATSDLGLHEQFF.

The V gene is TRBV5-1, the J gene TRBJ2-5, with 7 bases fitting TRBD1. The CDR3 has 13 amino acids. CDR1 and CDR2 (germline): SGHRS, YFSETQ. The ends lost 4 bases at V and 1 base at J; junction bases unmatched: 1. CDR3 sequence: CASSGDSQETQYF. The CDR3 DNA is TGCGCCAGCAGCGGGGACAGCCAAGAGACCCAGTACTTC.

Here the CDR3 DNA reads TGTGCCAGCTCACCCTTGCAAGAGACCCAGTACTTC. Protein sequence: CASSPLQETQYF. The chain uses TRBV18 and TRBJ2-5; D is unclear. CDR1 and CDR2 (germline): KGHSH, LQKENI. V gave up 3 bases and J gave up 2 bases, with 4 bases separating them. The length of the CDR3 is 12 residues.

The CDR3 DNA reads TGCGCCAGCAGCCCCGACACGTCAGGCTACACCTTC. The encoded protein is CASSPDTSGYTF. The chain carries TRBV5-1 and TRBJ1-2; D remains unclear. CDR3 length equals 12 residues. The V end lost 4 bases, the J end lost 8 bases, and 12 bases lay between the germline ends. Germline CDR1 and CDR2: SGHRS and YFSETQ.

The V and J genes are TRBV3-1 (or the pseudogene TRBV3-2) and TRBJ1-1, with 11 bases matching TRBD1. Looked up from germline, CDR1 is LGHDT and CDR2 is YNNKEL (reference sequence). This CDR3 is 16 amino acids long. The ends lost 4 bases at V and 4 bases at J; junction bases unmatched: 8. The CDR3 loop is CASSRDRGAVGTEAFF. The DNA of the CDR3 is TGTGCCAGCAGCCGGGACAGGGGGGCCGTGGGCACTGAAGCTTTCTTT.

This chain uses TRBV4-2 with TRBJ2-5, with no clear D. V lost 4 bases and J lost 3, with 9 bases in between. The germline CDR1 and CDR2 sequences are LGHNA and YNFKEQ. The CDR3 is 13 residues long. The CDR3 DNA reads as TGTGCCAGCAGCCGAACTAAGGAAGAGACCCAGTACTTC. Protein sequence: CASSRTKEETQYF.

V is TRBV5-6 and J is TRBJ2-1; TRBD1 matches at 10 bases. The germline gives CDR1 SGHDT, CDR2 YYEEEE. J gave up 6 bases and V 4 bases, and 4 bases lay outside the gene matches. The CDR3 extends over 14 amino acids. The CDR3 bases are TGTGCCAGCAGCGGGACAGGGGTTTTCAATGAGCAGTTCTTC. Its protein product is CASSGTGVFNEQFF.

CDR3 loop: CASRPQKAGRSSYEQYF. Written as DNA, the CDR3 is TGTGCAAGTCGCCCGCAGAAGGCGGGGAGAAGCTCCTACGAGCAGTACTTC. The V and J genes are TRBV12-2 and TRBJ2-7; the table assigns TRBD2, which was not confirmed against the DNA. TRBV12-2 counts as a pseudogene. The CDR3 sequence is 17 residues long.

V and J are TRBV7-3 and TRBJ1-2; 7 bases line up with TRBD1. CDR3 length equals 14 residues. The germline V gene encodes CDR1 SGHTA and CDR2 FQGTGA. V gave up 0 bases and J gave up 7 bases; unmatched junction bases: 5. The CDR3, as DNA: TGTGCCAGCAGCTTAACGTCAGGGGGTAGTGGCTACACCTTC. It translates to CASSLTSGGSGYTF.

The genes are TRBV7-9 and TRBJ1-1, with 7 bases matching TRBD1. The CDR3 covers 15 residues. Losses at the gene ends were 4 bases for V and 3 bases for J; bases not matched to a gene: 8. Germline V lookup: CDR1 SEHNR, CDR2 FQNEAQ (reference sequence). In DNA form, the CDR3 reads TGTGCCAGCAGCTCAAGGGGCAGGGGGGACACTGAAGCTTTCTTT. It encodes CASSSRGRGDTEAFF.

This clone has more than one count but fewer than ten. The rearrangement uses TRBV19 and TRBJ1-2; no clear D. Germline CDR1 LNHDA, CDR2 SQIVND (reference sequence). V was pared by 0 bases and J by 6 bases, with 11 bases between. The CDR3 runs to 14 residues. CDR3: CASSIDLGRDGYTF. CDR3 sequence (DNA): TGTGCCAGTAGTATAGATCTTGGTCGGGATGGCTACACCTTC.

This chain joins TRBV9 and TRBJ1-1, with 11 nucleotides matching TRBD1. Germline CDR1 and CDR2: SGDLS and YYNGEE. The CDR3 consists of 15 residues. V dropped 3 bases and J dropped 4; count of bases not matched to a gene: 5. The CDR3 loop is CASSAGQGATTEAFF. CDR3 in DNA: TGTGCCAGCAGCGCAGGACAGGGGGCGACCACTGAAGCTTTCTTT.

Regarding this clone: The same CDR3 arises from other DNA sequences in this sample as well. The chain couples TRBV29-1 to TRBJ2-1, with a possible D match to TRBD2 (5 bases). The germline V gene has CDR1 SQVTM and CDR2 ANQGSEA. The CDR3 has 15 amino acids. Trimming removed 0 bases from V and 6 bases from J, with 15 bases in between. CDR3 residues: CSVEEFSGSLNEQFF. DNA of the CDR3: TGCAGCGTTGAAGAGTTCTCGGGATCCCTCAATGAGCAGTTCTTC.

The chain couples TRBV20-1 to TRBJ2-7; the match to TRBD2 covers 9 bases. V lost 3 bases and J lost 2; bases outside the gene matches: 14. Germline V CDR1 and CDR2: DFQATT, SNEGSKA (reference sequence). This CDR3 comprises 17 residues. The CDR3 loop reads CSASGGQREVSAYEQYF. In DNA form, the CDR3 reads TGCAGTGCTAGTGGGGGACAGCGGGAGGTCTCTGCCTACGAGCAGTACTTC.

A few counts support this clone. The chain couples TRBV11-2 to TRBJ2-1; 8 nucleotides agree with TRBD1. Per the germline V gene, CDR1 is SGHAT and CDR2 is FQNNGV. V lost 5 bases, J lost 10 bases, and 7 bases stayed unmatched. This CDR3 comprises 13 residues. CDR3 loop: CASSRTGFGEQFF. The CDR3 bases are TGTGCCAGCAGCCGGACAGGGTTTGGCGAGCAGTTCTTC. Together with reference TRBV11-2 and TRBJ2-1, the CDR3 gives the full variable domain: EAGVAQSPRYKIIEKRQSVAFWCNPISGHATLYWYQQILGQGPKLLIQFQNNGVVDDSQLPKDRFSAERLKGVDSTLKIQPAKLEDSAVYLCASSRTGFGEQFFGPGTRLTVL.

This sequence joins TRBV18 and TRBJ1-5; 10 positions match TRBD1. Germline V lookup: CDR1 KGHSH, CDR2 LQKENI. V dropped 3 bases and J dropped 4; count of bases not matched to a gene: 9. This CDR3 spans 17 amino acids. The DNA of the CDR3 is TGTGCCAGCTCACCGGGGGACAGGGGCGTAACGAATCAGCCCCAGCATTTT. Translated, it gives CASSPGDRGVTNQPQHF. Drawing the rest from reference TRBV18 and TRBJ1-5, the complete variable domain is NAGVMQNPRHLVRRRGQEARLRCSPMKGHSHVYWYRQLPEEGLKFMVYLQKENIIDESGMPKERFSAEFPKEGPSILRIQQVVRGDSAAYFCASSPGDRGVTNQPQHFGDGTRLSIL.

The V call is TRBV19, the J call TRBJ1-2; TRBD1 might be the D (5 bases). Between the trimmed V and J ends, which lost 9 bases and 4 bases, there was a span of 21 bases. The CDR3 has 15 residues. CDR1 is LNHDA and CDR2 is SQIVND in the germline V gene (reference sequence). The CDR3 bases are TGTGCCAGCTCACAACCCGGGGGGTCGGGCTATGGCTACACCTTC. Its translation is CASSQPGGSGYGYTF. Complete variable domain (other parts from reference TRBV19 and TRBJ1-2): DGGITQSPKYLFRKEGQNVTLSCEQNLNHDAMYWYRQDPGQGLRLIYYSQIVNDFQKGDIAEGYSVSREKKESFPLTVTSAQKNPTAFYLCASSQPGGSGYGYTFGSGTRLTVV.

This chain links TRBV24-1 with TRBJ2-3; TRBD2 aligns across 12 bases. The ends lost 4 bases at V and 3 bases at J; junction bases unmatched: 10. From germline, CDR1 is KGHDR and CDR2 SFDVKD. The CDR3 runs 18 residues. The CDR3 region is CATSDWPRLAGETDTQYF. DNA of the CDR3: TGTGCCACCAGTGACTGGCCCCGACTAGCGGGAGAAACAGATACGCAGTATTTT.